Below, 9 T cell receptor beta chains from the same sample are listed, as sequenced in a study of blood T cell repertoires in COVID-19. TCRdb's table, derived via immunoSEQ multiplex PCR, lists solely in-frame clones and lacks some. The sample consists of 90,000 to 140,000 clones, 81% of them appearing once. The sample was peripheral blood. The receptor source for this set is an elderly man with acute or convalescent COVID-19.

The rearrangement joins TRBV5-6 to TRBJ2-3, with 8 bases identical to TRBD2. Per the germline V gene, CDR1 is SGHDT and CDR2 is YYEEEE. V lost 4 bases and J lost 5; bases outside the gene matches: 12. The CDR3 runs 16 residues. The chain's CDR3 is CASSAGTSGTLDTQYF. The CDR3 DNA reads TGTGCCAGCAGCGCGGGCACTAGCGGAACTCTAGATACGCAGTATTTT. Full variable domain (missing parts from reference TRBV5-6 and TRBJ2-3): DAGVTQSPTHLIKTRGQQVTLRCSPKSGHDTVSWYQQALGQGPQFIFQYYEEEERQRGNFPDRFSGHQFPNYSSELNVNALLLGDSALYLCASSAGTSGTLDTQYFGPGTRLTVL.

CDR3 nucleotides: TGTGCCAGCAGTACGGCCGGGACAGGAAATAGGGCTTTCTTT. Amino acid sequence: CASSTAGTGNRAFF. The genes are TRBV6-6 and TRBJ1-1; 8 bases line up with TRBD1. V lost 5 bases and J lost 11; bases outside the gene matches: 13. CDR1 and CDR2 (germline): MNHNY, SVGAGI (reference sequence). The CDR3 runs to 14 residues.

The rearrangement links TRBV5-1 to TRBJ1-2, with TRBD1 as a possible D gene (5 bases). V was shortened by 3 bases and J by 4 bases, with 13 bases between the two germline ends. The CDR3 is 14 residues long. Germline assignment: CDR1 SGHRS and CDR2 YFSETQ. The CDR3 bases are TGCGCCAGCAGCTCGTCGGGGGGAGGCTATGGCTACACCTTC. This sequence encodes CASSSSGGGYGYTF. Full variable domain (remainder filled in from reference TRBV5-1 and TRBJ1-2): KAGVTQTPRYLIKTRGQQVTLSCSPISGHRSVSWYQQTPGQGLQFLFEYFSETQRNKGNFPGRFSGRQFSNSRSEMNVSTLELGDSALYLCASSSSGGGYGYTFGSGTRLTVV.

This clone was counted at least ten times. The chain uses TRBV14 and TRBJ2-7; D uncertain. CDR1 and CDR2 from the germline V gene are SGHDN and FVKESK. With 1 base removed from V and 6 bases from J, the gap between germline ends came to 10 bases. The CDR3 totals 13 residues. DNA for the CDR3: TGTGCCAGCAGCCAAGCACCTAAAACCGAGCAGTACTTC. This gives the protein CASSQAPKTEQYF.

The chain is built from TRBV7-8 and TRBJ1-1; 9 bases are shared with TRBD1. The CDR3 runs 16 residues. V shed 2 bases, J shed 11 bases, and the junction held 15 bases outside the gene matches. CDR1 is SGHVS, CDR2 FQNEAQ, per germline. The CDR3 region is CASSLRPGQGNYPAFF. The DNA of the CDR3 is TGTGCCAGCAGCTTAAGGCCGGGACAGGGAAATTACCCGGCTTTCTTT.

The chain joins TRBV4-3 to TRBJ1-6, with 7 nucleotides matching TRBD1. Per the germline V gene, CDR1 is LGHNA and CDR2 is YSLEER. The trim removed 2 bases at V and 7 bases at J, leaving 5 bases unmatched. The CDR3 covers 15 residues. The CDR3 DNA is TGCGCCAGCAGCCAAAACAGGGGCATCAATTCACCCCTCCACTTT. Amino acid sequence: CASSQNRGINSPLHF.

CDR3 nucleotides: TGCGCCAGCAGCTGGGGACAGGGAACGAATGGCTACACCTTC. Translating gives CASSWGQGTNGYTF. The rearrangement links TRBV5-1 to TRBJ1-2, with 9 positions matching TRBD1. The CDR3 extends over 14 amino acids. V lost 3 bases, J lost 6 bases, and 6 bases stayed unmatched. The germline V gene has CDR1 SGHRS and CDR2 YFSETQ.

This rearrangement joins TRBV18 to TRBJ2-5, with D possibly TRBD1 on 6 matching bases. This CDR3 spans 15 amino acids. The germline gives CDR1 KGHSH, CDR2 LQKENI. The V and J ends lost 3 bases and 5 bases respectively, with 16 bases between them. The CDR3 nucleotides read TGTGCCAGCTCACCGTGGGGGAGTCAGGGGGAGACCCAGTACTTC. Translating it yields CASSPWGSQGETQYF.

This clone was found a few times. The chain is built from TRBV2 and TRBJ1-2; the D gene is possibly TRBD1 (5 bases). The CDR3 spans 13 residues. The V gene lost 4 bases and the J gene lost 4 bases, with 10 bases spanning the gap. CDR1 is SNHLY and CDR2 is FYNNEI in the germline V gene. The CDR3 loop reads CASSGGTLYGYTF. CDR3 nucleotides: TGTGCCAGCAGTGGGGGCACCCTCTATGGCTACACCTTC.